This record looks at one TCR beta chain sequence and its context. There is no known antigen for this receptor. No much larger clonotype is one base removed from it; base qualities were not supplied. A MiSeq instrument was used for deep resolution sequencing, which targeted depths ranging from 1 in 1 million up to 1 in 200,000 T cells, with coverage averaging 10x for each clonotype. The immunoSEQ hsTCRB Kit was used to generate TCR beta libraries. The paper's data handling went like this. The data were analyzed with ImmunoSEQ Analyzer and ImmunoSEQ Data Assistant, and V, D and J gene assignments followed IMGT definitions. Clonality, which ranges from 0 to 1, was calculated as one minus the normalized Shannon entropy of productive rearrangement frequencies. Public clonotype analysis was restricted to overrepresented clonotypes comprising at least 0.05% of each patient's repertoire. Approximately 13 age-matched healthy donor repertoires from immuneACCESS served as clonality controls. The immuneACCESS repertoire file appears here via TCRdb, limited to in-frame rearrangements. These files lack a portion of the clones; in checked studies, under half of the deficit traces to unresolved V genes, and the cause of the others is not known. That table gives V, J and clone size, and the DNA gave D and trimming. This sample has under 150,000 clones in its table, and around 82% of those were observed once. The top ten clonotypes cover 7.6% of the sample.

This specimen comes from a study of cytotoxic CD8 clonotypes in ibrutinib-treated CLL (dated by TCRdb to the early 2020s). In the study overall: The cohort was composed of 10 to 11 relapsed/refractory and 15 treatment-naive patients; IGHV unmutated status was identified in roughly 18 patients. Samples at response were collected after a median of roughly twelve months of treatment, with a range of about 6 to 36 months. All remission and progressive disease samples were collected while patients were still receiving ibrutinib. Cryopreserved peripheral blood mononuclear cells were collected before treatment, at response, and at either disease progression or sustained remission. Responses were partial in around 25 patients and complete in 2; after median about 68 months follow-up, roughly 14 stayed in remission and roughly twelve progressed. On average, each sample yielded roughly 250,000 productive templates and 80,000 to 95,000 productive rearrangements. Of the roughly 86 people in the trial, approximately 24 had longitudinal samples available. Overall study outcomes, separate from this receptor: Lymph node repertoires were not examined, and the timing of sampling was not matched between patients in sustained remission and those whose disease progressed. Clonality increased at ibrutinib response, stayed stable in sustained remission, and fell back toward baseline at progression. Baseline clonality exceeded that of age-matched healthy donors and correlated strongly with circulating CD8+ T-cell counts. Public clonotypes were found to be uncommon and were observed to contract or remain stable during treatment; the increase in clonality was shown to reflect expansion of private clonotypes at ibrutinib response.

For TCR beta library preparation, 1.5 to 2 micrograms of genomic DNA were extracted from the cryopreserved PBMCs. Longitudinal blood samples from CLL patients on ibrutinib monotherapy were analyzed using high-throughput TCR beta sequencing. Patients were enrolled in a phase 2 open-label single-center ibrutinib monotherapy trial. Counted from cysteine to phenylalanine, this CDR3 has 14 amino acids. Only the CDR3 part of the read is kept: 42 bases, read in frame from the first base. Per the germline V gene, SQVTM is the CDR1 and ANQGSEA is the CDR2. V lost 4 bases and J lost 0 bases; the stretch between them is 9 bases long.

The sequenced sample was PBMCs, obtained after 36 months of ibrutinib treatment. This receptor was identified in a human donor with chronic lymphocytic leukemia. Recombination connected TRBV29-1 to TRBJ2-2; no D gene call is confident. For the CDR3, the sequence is CSVGQRANTGELFF. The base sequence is TGCAGCGTTGGTCAGCGCGCGAACACCGGGGAGCTGTTTTTT.